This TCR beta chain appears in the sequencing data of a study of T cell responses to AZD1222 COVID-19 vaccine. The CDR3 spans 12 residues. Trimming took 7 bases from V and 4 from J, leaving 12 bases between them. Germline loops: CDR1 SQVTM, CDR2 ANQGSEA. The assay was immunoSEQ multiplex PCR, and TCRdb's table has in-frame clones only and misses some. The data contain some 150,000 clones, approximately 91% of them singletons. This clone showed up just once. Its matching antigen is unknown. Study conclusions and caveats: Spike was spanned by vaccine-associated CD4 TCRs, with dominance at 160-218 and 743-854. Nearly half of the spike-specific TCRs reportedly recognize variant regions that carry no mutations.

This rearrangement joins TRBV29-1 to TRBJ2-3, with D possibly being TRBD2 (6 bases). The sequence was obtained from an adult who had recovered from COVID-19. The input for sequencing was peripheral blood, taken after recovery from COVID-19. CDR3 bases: TGCAGCGCTCGGGACTCCGCAGATACGCAGTATTTT. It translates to CSARDSADTQYF.